The 10 T cell receptor beta chains given below trace back to one sample, sequenced in a study of response to subunit inactivated influenza vaccine. TCRdb processed the RT-PCR reads anew with MiXCR; each CDR3 protein has one entry. This sample has about 780,000 distinct CDR3 sequences; about 18% occur once, and the top ten carry about a tenth. The sequencing used PBMCs from blood, collected more than 4 days after vaccination. The receptor source for this set is a man in his forties or fifties who received an inactivated influenza vaccine.

In the case of this clonotype: This could be a read error, since a much larger clone is one nucleotide away. The rearrangement uses TRBV7-2 and TRBJ2-7, with D perhaps matching TRBD1 or TRBD2 (6 bases each). Per germline, CDR1 SGHTA and CDR2 FQGNSA. Trimming cost V 6 bases and J 4 bases, with 13 bases left between them. The CDR3 is 13 residues long. The CDR3 nucleotides read TGTGCCAGCAGACTTGGAGGGGGGTACGAGCAGTACTTC. It is translated as CASRLGGGYEQYF.

This chain links TRBV12-3 or TRBV12-4 with TRBJ2-2, with 8 bases lining up with TRBD2. The CDR3 spans 15 residues. V was pared by 4 bases and J by 1 base, with 2 bases of the junction left unmatched. The CDR3 spells CASSSTSGNTGELFF. Written as DNA, the CDR3 is TGTGCCAGCAGTTCTACTAGCGGGAACACCGGGGAGCTGTTTTTT.

This clonotype has more than one count but fewer than ten. The chain has TRBV28 and TRBJ1-6; 10 bases match TRBD1. V was clipped by 6 bases and J by 8 bases; unmatched bases: 7. The germline V gene has CDR1 MDHEN and CDR2 SYDVKM. The CDR3 is made up of 15 amino acids. DNA of the CDR3: TGTGCCAGCAGCCAGGGACAGGGGATATATTCACCCCTCCACTTT. Translation: CASSQGQGIYSPLHF.

This clonotype was observed a few times. In DNA form, the CDR3 reads TGCAGTGCTCCGACAGGGAGTATAAGCACAGATACGCAGTATTTT. Amino acid sequence: CSAPTGSISTDTQYF. The chain joins TRBV20-1 to TRBJ2-3; TRBD1 aligns across 7 bases. The V segment lost 5 bases and the J segment 0 bases; nucleotides outside the gene matches: 8. In germline, CDR1 is DFQATT, CDR2 SNEGSKA (reference sequence). The CDR3 is 15 residues long.

The chain recombines TRBV7-9 with TRBJ2-1, with a weak D call TRBD2 (5 bases). CDR3 length: 16 amino acids. With 4 bases removed from V and 4 bases from J, the gap between germline ends came to 17 bases. Per germline, CDR1 SEHNR and CDR2 FQNEAQ (reference sequence). CDR3 nucleotides: TGTGCCAGCAGCTCTTTATATGGGAGAGCATACAATGAGCAGTTCTTC. The encoded protein is CASSSLYGRAYNEQFF.

This clonotype was seen ten or more times. This chain connects TRBV20-1 to TRBJ2-3; the D is unclear. The CDR3 extends over 14 amino acids. The V end was cut by 0 bases, the J end by 1 base, with 8 bases between. Looked up from germline, CDR1 is DFQATT and CDR2 is SNEGSKA (reference sequence). CDR3 in amino acids: CSARDPSGTDTQYF. The CDR3 DNA sequence: TGCAGTGCTAGAGACCCGAGCGGCACAGATACGCAGTATTTT.

This clonotype was observed a few times. The chain links TRBV4-3 to TRBJ2-2; TRBD2 agrees at 14 bases. Germline CDR1 is LGHNA and CDR2 is YSLEER. The V segment lost 0 bases and the J segment 0 bases; nucleotides outside the gene matches: 3. CDR3 length: 19 amino acids. CDR3 sequence (DNA): TGCGCCAGCAGCCAAGATCGACTAGCGGGGGGGTCGAACACCGGGGAGCTGTTTTTT. Encoded protein: CASSQDRLAGGSNTGELFF.

V gene TRBV25-1 combines with J gene TRBJ2-3; 7 nucleotides align to TRBD2. The V segment lost 3 bases and the J segment 8 bases; nucleotides outside the gene matches: 11. The CDR3 runs 15 residues. Germline V gene sequence: CDR1 MGHDK, CDR2 SYGVNS. This CDR3 reads CASSDFTGGPSTQYF. As DNA, the CDR3 is TGTGCCAGCAGTGATTTCACGGGAGGACCGAGTACGCAGTATTTT.

This clonotype was found a few times. The J gene is TRBJ2-5, the V gene TRBV5-1; D remains unclear. CDR1 SGHRS and CDR2 YFSETQ come from the germline V gene. The CDR3 runs to 14 residues. With 2 bases removed from V and 2 bases from J, the gap between germline ends came to 10 bases. CDR3 in amino acids: CASSFLRQQETQYF. The DNA for the CDR3 is TGCGCCAGCAGCTTCCTAAGACAACAAGAGACCCAGTACTTC.

This clonotype was counted between two and nine times. CDR3 nucleotide sequence: TGTGCCAGCAGGTGGACTAGCGGGGGAGATGAGCAGTTCTTC. Translating gives CASRWTSGGDEQFF. The J gene is TRBJ2-1, the V gene TRBV12-3 or TRBV12-4; 13 bases align to TRBD2. The ends lost 6 bases at V and 8 bases at J; junction bases unmatched: 4. The CDR3 totals 14 residues.